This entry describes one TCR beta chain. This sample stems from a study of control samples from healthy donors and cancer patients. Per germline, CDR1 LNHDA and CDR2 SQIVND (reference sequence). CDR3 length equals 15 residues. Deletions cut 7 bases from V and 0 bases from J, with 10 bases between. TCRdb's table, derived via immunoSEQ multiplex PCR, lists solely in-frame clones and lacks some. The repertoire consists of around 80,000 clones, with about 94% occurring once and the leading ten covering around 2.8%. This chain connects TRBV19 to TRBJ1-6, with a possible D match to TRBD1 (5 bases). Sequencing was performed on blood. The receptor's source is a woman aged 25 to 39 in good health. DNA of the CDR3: TGTGCCAGTATGGGACCGAGCTCCTATAATTCACCCCTCCACTTT. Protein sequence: CASMGPSSYNSPLHF.